A single T cell receptor (beta chain) is shown here with its context. Trimming removed 3 bases from V and 0 bases from J, with 12 bases in between. The CDR3 consists of 16 residues. The germline CDR1 and CDR2 sequences are SEHNR and FQNEAQ (reference sequence). Data came from immunoSEQ multiplex PCR; TCRdb stores just in-frame clones and leaves some out. The table has about 97,000 clones, 90% seen once. These data are taken from a study of graft-versus-host responses after intestinal transplantation. Study summary: The whole recipient group had anti-thymocyte globulin induction followed by tacrolimus and steroids for around three years.

The sequence was obtained from a human patient who received an intestinal transplant, so some T cells may come from the graft donor. The chain links TRBV7-9 to TRBJ1-3; D not certain. The specimen was PBMCs, collected around 68 weeks after intestinal transplant. The CDR3 sequence is CASSFVGSFSGNTIYF. The CDR3, as DNA: TGTGCCAGCAGCTTTGTGGGGTCATTCTCTGGAAACACCATATATTTT. Full variable domain (outside the CDR3, taken from reference TRBV7-9 and TRBJ1-3): DTGVSQNPRHKITKRGQNVTFRCDPISEHNRLYWYRQTLGQGPEFLTYFQNEAQLEKSRLLSDRFSAERPKGSFSTLEIQRTEQGDSAMYLCASSFVGSFSGNTIYFGEGSWLTVV.